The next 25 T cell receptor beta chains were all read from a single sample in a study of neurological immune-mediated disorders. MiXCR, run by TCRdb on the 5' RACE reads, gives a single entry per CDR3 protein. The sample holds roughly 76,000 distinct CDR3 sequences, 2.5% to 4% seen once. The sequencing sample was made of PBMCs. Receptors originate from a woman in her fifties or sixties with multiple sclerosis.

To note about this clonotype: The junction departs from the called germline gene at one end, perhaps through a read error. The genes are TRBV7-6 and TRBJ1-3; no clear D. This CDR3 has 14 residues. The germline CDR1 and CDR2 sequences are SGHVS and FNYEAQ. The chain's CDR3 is CASSLAGSGNIIYF. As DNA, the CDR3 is TGTGCCAGCAGCTTAGCAGGGTCTGGAAACATCATATATTTT.

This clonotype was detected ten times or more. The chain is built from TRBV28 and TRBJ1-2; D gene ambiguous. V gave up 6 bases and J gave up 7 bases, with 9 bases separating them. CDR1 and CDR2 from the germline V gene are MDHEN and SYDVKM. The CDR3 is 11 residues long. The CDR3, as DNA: TGTGCCAGCAGCCTTACCGGTGGCTACACCTTC. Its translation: CASSLTGGYTF.

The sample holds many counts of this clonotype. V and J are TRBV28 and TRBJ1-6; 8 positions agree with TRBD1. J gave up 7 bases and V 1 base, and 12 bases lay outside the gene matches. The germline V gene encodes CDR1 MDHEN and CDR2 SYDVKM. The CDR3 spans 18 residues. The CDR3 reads CASSLYRRATGVNSPLHF. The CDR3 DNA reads TGTGCCAGCAGTTTATACCGGCGGGCGACAGGGGTAAATTCACCCCTCCACTTT.

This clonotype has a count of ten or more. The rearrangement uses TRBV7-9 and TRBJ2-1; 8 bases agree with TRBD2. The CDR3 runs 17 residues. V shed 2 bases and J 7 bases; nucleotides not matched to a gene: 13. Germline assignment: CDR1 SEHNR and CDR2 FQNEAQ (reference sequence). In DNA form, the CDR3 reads TGTGCCAGCAGCTTACAAGACGGGAGCCCGGGGGGGAATGAGCAGTTCTTC. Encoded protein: CASSLQDGSPGGNEQFF.

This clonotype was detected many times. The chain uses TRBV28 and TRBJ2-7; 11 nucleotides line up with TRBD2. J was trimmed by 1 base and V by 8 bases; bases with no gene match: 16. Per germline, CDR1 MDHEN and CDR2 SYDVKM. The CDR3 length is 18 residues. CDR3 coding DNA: TGTGCCAGCCATCCCTCACTAGCGGGGGTAGGAGGGTCCTACGAGCAGTACGTC. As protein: CASHPSLAGVGGSYEQYV.

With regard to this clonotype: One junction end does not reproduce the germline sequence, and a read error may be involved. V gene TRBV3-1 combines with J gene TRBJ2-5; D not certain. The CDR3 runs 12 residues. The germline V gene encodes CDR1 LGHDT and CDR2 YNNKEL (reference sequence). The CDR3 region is CDSSKLGETQYF. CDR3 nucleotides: TGTGACAGCAGCAAATTGGGGGAGACCCAGTACTTC.

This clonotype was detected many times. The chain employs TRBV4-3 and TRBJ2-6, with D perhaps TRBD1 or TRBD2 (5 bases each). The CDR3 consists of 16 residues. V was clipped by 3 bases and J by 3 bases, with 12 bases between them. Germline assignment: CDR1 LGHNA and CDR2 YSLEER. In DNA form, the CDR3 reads TGCGCCAGCAGCCAGAAATCAGGGAGTGGGGCCAACGTCCTGACTTTC. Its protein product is CASSQKSGSGANVLTF.

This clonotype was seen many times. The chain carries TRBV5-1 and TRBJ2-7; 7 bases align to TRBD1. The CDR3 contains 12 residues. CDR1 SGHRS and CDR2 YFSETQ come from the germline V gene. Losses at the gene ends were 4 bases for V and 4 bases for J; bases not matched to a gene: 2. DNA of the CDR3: TGCGCCAGCAGCCCACAGGGGTACGAGCAGTACTTC. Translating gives CASSPQGYEQYF. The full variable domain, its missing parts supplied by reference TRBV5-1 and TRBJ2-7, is KAGVTQTPRYLIKTRGQQVTLSCSPISGHRSVSWYQQTPGQGLQFLFEYFSETQRNKGNFPGRFSGRQFSNSRSEMNVSTLELGDSALYLCASSPQGYEQYFGPGTRLTVT.

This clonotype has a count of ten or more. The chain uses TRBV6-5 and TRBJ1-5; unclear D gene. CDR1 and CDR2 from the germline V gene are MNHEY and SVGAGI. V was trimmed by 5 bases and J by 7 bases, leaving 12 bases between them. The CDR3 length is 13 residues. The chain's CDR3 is CASSPLSGQPQHF. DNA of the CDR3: TGTGCCAGCAGTCCACTCTCCGGGCAGCCCCAGCATTTT.

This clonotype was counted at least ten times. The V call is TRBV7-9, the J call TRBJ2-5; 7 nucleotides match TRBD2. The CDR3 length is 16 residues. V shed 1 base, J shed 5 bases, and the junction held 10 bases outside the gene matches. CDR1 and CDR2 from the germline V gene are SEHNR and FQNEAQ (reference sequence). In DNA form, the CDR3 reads TGTGCCAGCAGCTTAGAGGGAGGGAGTCCCCCGGAGACCCAGTACTTC. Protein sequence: CASSLEGGSPPETQYF.

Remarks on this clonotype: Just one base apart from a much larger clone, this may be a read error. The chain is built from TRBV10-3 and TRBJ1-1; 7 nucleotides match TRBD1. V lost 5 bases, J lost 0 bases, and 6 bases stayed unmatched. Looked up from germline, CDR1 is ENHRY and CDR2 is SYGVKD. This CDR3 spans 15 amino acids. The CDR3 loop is CAISQGDKMNTEAFF. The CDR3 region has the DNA TGTGCCATCAGTCAGGGGGATAAGATGAACACTGAAGCTTTCTTT.

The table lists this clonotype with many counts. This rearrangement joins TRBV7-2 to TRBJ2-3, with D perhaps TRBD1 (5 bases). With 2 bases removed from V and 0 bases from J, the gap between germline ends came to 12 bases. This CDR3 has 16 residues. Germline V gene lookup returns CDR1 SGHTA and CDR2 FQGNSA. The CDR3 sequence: CASSLFGALSTDTQYF. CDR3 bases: TGTGCCAGCAGCTTATTTGGGGCGTTAAGCACAGATACGCAGTATTTT.

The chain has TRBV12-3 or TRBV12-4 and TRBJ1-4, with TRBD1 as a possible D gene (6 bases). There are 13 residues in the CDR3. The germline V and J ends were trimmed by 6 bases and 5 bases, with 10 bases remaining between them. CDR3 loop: CASSRGPNEKLFF. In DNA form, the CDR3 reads TGTGCCAGCAGCAGGGGCCCAAATGAAAAACTGTTTTTT.

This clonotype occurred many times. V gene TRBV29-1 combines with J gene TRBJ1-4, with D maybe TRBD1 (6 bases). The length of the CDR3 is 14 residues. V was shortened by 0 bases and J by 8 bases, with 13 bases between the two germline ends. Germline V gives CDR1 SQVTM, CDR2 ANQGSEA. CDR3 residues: CSVEDPWQGEKLFF. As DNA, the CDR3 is TGCAGCGTTGAAGATCCATGGCAGGGGGAAAAACTGTTTTTT.

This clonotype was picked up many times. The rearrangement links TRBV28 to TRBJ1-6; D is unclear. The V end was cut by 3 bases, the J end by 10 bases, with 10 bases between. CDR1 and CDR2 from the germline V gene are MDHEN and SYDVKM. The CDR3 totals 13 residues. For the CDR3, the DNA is TGTGCCAGCAGTTTTAGGAGACGGTCACCCCTCCACTTT. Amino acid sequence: CASSFRRRSPLHF.

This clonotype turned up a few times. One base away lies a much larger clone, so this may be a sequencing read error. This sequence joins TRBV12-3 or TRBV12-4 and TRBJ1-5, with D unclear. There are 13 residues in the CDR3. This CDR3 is CASSLEGRQPQNF. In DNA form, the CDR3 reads TGTGCCAGCAGTTTGGAAGGGCGCCAGCCCCAGAATTTT.

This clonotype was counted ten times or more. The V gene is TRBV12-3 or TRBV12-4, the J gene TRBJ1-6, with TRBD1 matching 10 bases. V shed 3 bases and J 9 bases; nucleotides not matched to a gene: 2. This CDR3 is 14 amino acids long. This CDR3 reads CASSLWDRGSPLHF. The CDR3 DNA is TGTGCCAGCAGTTTGTGGGACAGGGGTTCACCCCTCCACTTT.

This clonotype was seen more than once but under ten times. CDR3 in amino acids: CATSRDSAGTQYF. The CDR3, as DNA: TGTGCCACCAGCAGAGATAGTGCCGGTACACAGTATTTT. V is TRBV15 and J is TRBJ2-3, with unresolved D. V was cut by 0 bases and J by 12 bases, with 13 bases left in between. Germline CDR1 is LNHNV and CDR2 is YYDKDF (reference sequence). The CDR3 runs 13 residues.

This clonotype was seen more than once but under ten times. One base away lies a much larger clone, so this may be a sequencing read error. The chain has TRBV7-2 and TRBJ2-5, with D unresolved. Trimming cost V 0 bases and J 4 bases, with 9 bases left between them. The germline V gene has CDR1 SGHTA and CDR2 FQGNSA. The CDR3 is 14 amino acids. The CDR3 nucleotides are TGTGCCAGCAGCTTAGCCACCCGGTTAGAGACCCAGTACTTC. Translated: CASSLATRLETQYF. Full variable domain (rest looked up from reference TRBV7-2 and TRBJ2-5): GAGVSQSPSNKVTEKGKDVELRCDPISGHTALYWYRQSLGQGLEFLIYFQGNSAPDKSGLPSDRFSAERTGGSVSTLTIQRTQQEDSAVYLCASSLATRLETQYFGPGTRLLVL.

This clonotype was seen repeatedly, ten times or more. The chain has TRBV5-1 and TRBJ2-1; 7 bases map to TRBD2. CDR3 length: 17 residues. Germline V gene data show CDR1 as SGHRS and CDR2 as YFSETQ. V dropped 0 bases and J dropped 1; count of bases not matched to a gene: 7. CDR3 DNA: TGCGCCAGCAGCTTGGGGTCCAGAGCGGGGTCCTACAATGAGCAGTTCTTC. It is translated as CASSLGSRAGSYNEQFF.

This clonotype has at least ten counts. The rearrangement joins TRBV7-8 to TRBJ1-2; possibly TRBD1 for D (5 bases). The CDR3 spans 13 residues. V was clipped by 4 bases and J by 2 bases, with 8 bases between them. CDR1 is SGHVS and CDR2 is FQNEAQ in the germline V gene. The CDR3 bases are TGTGCCAGCAGCTCCCGACAGAACTATGGCTACACCTTC. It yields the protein CASSSRQNYGYTF.

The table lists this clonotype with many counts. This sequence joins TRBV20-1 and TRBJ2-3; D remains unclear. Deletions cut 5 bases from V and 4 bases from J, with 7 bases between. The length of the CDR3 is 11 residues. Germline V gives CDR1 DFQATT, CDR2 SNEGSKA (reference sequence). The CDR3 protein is CSALTPDTQYF. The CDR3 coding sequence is TGCAGTGCTTTGACTCCAGATACGCAGTATTTT.

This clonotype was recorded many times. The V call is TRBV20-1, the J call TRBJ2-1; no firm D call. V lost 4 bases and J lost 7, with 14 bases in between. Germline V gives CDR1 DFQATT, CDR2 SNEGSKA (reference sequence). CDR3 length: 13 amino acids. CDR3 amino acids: CSANRGNRNEQFF. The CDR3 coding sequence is TGCAGTGCTAACAGAGGCAATCGGAATGAGCAGTTCTTC.

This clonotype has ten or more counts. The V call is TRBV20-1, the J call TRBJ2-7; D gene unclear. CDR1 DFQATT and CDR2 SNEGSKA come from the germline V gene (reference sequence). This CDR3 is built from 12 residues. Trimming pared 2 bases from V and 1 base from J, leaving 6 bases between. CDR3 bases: TGCAGTGCTAGACAGGAATCCTACGAGCAGTACTTC. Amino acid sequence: CSARQESYEQYF.

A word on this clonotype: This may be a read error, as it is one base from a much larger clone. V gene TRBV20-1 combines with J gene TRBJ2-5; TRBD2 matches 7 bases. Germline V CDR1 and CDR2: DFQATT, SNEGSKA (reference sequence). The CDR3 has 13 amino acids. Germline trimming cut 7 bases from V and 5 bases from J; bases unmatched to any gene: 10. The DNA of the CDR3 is TGCAGTGAGGGAAGGACTAGGGGTGAGACCCAGTACTTC. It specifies CSEGRTRGETQYF.